This T cell receptor (beta chain) was recorded in a study of tumor-infiltrating lymphocytes in primary liver carcinoma. A remark on this clonotype: Its cognate antigen is unknown. One end of the junction does not line up with germline, which may come from a read error.

This CDR3 comprises 14 residues. Germline assignment: CDR1 SGHRS and CDR2 YFSETQ. A primer in the constant region served to generate TCR beta cDNA from approximately 500 ng of total RNA. Researchers made the TCR beta libraries by running three nested multiplex PCR rounds with slightly modified ARM-PCR. Use of TRBV1-TRBV30 forward primers with a C-beta reverse primer characterized the first two PCR rounds, which lasted 10 cycles each. From the multiplex PCR reads, TCRdb called clonotypes with MiXCR, one entry per CDR3 protein. The table has some 190,000 distinct CDR3 sequences, approximately 80% seen once. From unsorted bulk tissue weighing roughly 17-32 mg, DNA and RNA were co-extracted. Every tumor sample had over 80% viable tumor cells. General study results and limits: Tumor-adjacent and tumor-blood pairs overlapped less than tumor region pairs did.

Sequencing used tumor tissue from primary liver carcinoma. This clonotype was sampled from a man aged 35-49 years with primary liver carcinoma and hepatitis B virus infection. The rearrangement uses TRBV5-1 and TRBJ2-1, with a weak D call TRBD2 (6 bases). This CDR3 is CASSLGLQPNEQFF. The CDR3 DNA sequence: TGCGCAAGCAGCTTGGGACTCCAACCCAATGAGCAGTTCTTC.